Following are 21 T cell receptor beta chains from one sample sequenced in a study of early T cells in non-severe SARS-CoV-2 infection. TCRdb reprocessed the 5' RACE reads via MiXCR and lists one record per CDR3 protein. The data hold over 25,000 distinct CDR3 sequences, with roughly 4.5% observed a single time. Sequenced material: whole blood. The origin of the receptors is an adult who was a healthcare worker with PCR-confirmed SARS-CoV-2 infection or an uninfected control (not recorded which).

This clonotype was counted at least ten times. This chain joins TRBV2 and TRBJ2-2; 9 bases agree with TRBD2. With 4 bases clipped from V and 2 bases from J, the junction kept 2 bases outside the gene matches. Germline V gene lookup returns CDR1 SNHLY and CDR2 FYNNEI. The length of the CDR3 is 15 residues. The chain's CDR3 is CASSGTSANTGELFF. CDR3 DNA sequence: TGTGCCAGCAGTGGGACTAGCGCCAACACCGGGGAGCTGTTTTTT.

This clonotype has a handful of counts. V and J are TRBV24-1 and TRBJ2-5; 7 positions agree with TRBD2. The CDR3 is 16 residues long. Looked up from germline, CDR1 is KGHDR and CDR2 is SFDVKD. V was pared by 0 bases and J by 1 base, with 4 bases of the junction left unmatched. The chain's CDR3 is CATSDLHGGTQETQYF. DNA of the CDR3: TGTGCCACCAGTGATTTGCACGGGGGGACCCAAGAGACCCAGTACTTC.

This clonotype was observed many times. The rearrangement links TRBV20-1 to TRBJ2-3, with unresolved D. There are 13 residues in the CDR3. V lost 3 bases, J lost 4 bases, and 11 bases lay in between. Germline V gene lookup returns CDR1 DFQATT and CDR2 SNEGSKA (reference sequence). CDR3 residues: CSASIDGADTQYF. CDR3 sequence (DNA): TGCAGTGCTAGTATAGATGGCGCAGATACGCAGTATTTT.

This clonotype was seen a handful of times. The chain is built from TRBV24-1 and TRBJ2-6, with 9 bases identical to TRBD2. Germline CDR1 and CDR2: KGHDR and SFDVKD. The CDR3 covers 17 residues. After removal of 3 bases from V and 1 base from J, the junction contained 3 bases not matched to a gene. The CDR3 DNA reads TGTGCCACCAGTGATCCGCGGGAGGGGTCTGGGGCCAACGTCCTGACTTTC. This sequence encodes CATSDPREGSGANVLTF.

The table lists this clonotype with many counts. The rearrangement uses TRBV6-1 and TRBJ1-1; 8 bases fit TRBD1. Germline loops: CDR1 MNHNS, CDR2 SASEGT. The J segment lost 10 bases and the V segment lost 5 bases, leaving 6 bases of the junction unmatched. The CDR3 runs 12 residues. CDR3 loop: CASSYGQGSAFF. In nucleotides, the CDR3 is TGTGCCAGCAGTTACGGACAGGGTTCAGCTTTCTTT.

This clonotype was counted many times. V usage is TRBV7-2 and J usage is TRBJ2-7, with 8 bases aligning to TRBD1. In germline, CDR1 is SGHTA, CDR2 FQGNSA. CDR3 length: 15 residues. V was pared by 4 bases and J by 0 bases, with 5 bases of the junction left unmatched. The DNA for the CDR3 is TGTGCCAGCAGCTCGACAGGGGCCAGCTCCTACGAGCAGTACTTC. Amino acid sequence: CASSSTGASSYEQYF.

This clonotype was counted a single time. The V gene is TRBV12-3 or TRBV12-4, the J gene TRBJ1-1; D might be TRBD1 (5 bases). V was shortened by 4 bases and J by 6 bases, with 12 bases between the two germline ends. This CDR3 is built from 13 residues. Here the CDR3 DNA reads TGTGCCAGCAGTTCAGTGACGGGGGCTGAAGCTTTCTTT. It encodes CASSSVTGAEAFF.

The chain couples TRBV5-4 to TRBJ2-5; 11 bases map to TRBD1. Germline CDR1 reads SGHNT; CDR2 reads YYREEE (reference sequence). The CDR3 is 15 residues long. The ends lost 4 bases at V and 1 base at J; junction bases unmatched: 3. CDR3 DNA: TGTGCCAGCAGCACGGGGACAGGGGGCCAAGAGACCCAGTACTTC. Encoded protein: CASSTGTGGQETQYF.

The rearrangement joins TRBV5-1 to TRBJ2-7; 7 nucleotides line up with TRBD1. Germline V gene lookup returns CDR1 SGHRS and CDR2 YFSETQ. The CDR3 is 14 amino acids. The ends lost 4 bases at V and 0 bases at J; junction bases unmatched: 4. The CDR3 reads CASSTGTVSYEQYF. In DNA form, the CDR3 reads TGCGCCAGCAGCACGGGGACAGTCTCCTACGAGCAGTACTTC.

This rearrangement joins TRBV5-4 to TRBJ1-6; no definite D call. The V and J ends lost 0 bases and 7 bases respectively, with 17 bases between them. This CDR3 comprises 17 residues. Germline V gene sequence: CDR1 SGHNT, CDR2 YYREEE (reference sequence). The CDR3 DNA reads TGTGCCAGCAGCTTGGGTCCTATGATGACCGGGAATTCACCCCTCCACTTT. It specifies CASSLGPMMTGNSPLHF.

This clonotype was seen many times. In DNA, the CDR3 is TGTGCCAGCAGCTGGGCGGAGGTGGGCACTGAAGCTTTCTTT. Residues: CASSWAEVGTEAFF. The chain has TRBV11-3 and TRBJ1-1; D gene unclear. The CDR3 has 14 amino acids. CDR1 and CDR2 (germline): SGHNT, YENEEA. V was shortened by 4 bases and J by 4 bases, with 13 bases between the two germline ends. The full variable domain, its missing parts supplied by reference TRBV11-3 and TRBJ1-1, is EAGVVQSPRYKIIEKKQPVAFWCNPISGHNTLYWYLQNLGQGPELLIRYENEEAVDDSQLPKDRFSAERLKGVDSTLKIQPAELGDSAVYLCASSWAEVGTEAFFGQGTRLTVV.

In this sample, this clonotype turned up many times. The chain recombines TRBV5-1 with TRBJ1-1; D is uncertain. CDR1 and CDR2 (germline): SGHRS, YFSETQ. The CDR3 runs to 13 residues. V lost 7 bases, J lost 3 bases, and 13 bases lay in between. The CDR3 DNA follows: TGCGCCAGCCGGCCCCTCTTTGACACTGAAGCTTTCTTT. Amino acids: CASRPLFDTEAFF.

This clonotype was recorded at least ten times. This rearrangement joins TRBV7-7 to TRBJ2-7; TRBD1 aligns across 9 bases. With V trimmed by 4 bases and J by 6 bases, 4 bases remained unmatched. Looked up from germline, CDR1 is SSHAT and CDR2 is FNYEAQ (reference sequence). CDR3 length equals 13 residues. The DNA of the CDR3 is TGTGCCAGCAGCTCGGGACAGGGTGGCGAGCAGTACTTC. Translating it yields CASSSGQGGEQYF.

The sample holds many counts of this clonotype. The rearrangement joins TRBV12-3 or TRBV12-4 to TRBJ2-7, with 13 positions matching TRBD2. The length of the CDR3 is 15 residues. Trimming at V came to 5 bases and at J to 6 bases, leaving 7 bases not matched to a gene. CDR3 in DNA: TGTGCCAGCAGTAAAGGGACTAGCGGGACCTTCGAGCAGTACTTC. Translation: CASSKGTSGTFEQYF.

This clonotype was observed many times. The chain uses TRBV6-1 and TRBJ2-5, with 7 bases identical to TRBD2. The V gene end was trimmed by 2 bases and the J gene end by 4 bases; junction bases not matched to a gene: 7. Germline CDR1 is MNHNS and CDR2 is SASEGT. The CDR3 extends over 15 amino acids. In DNA, the CDR3 is TGTGCCAGCAGTGAAAGGGGTGGGACTACAGAGACCCAGTACTTC. Translated: CASSERGGTTETQYF.

The table lists this clonotype with many counts. The junction departs from germline at one end; a sequencing error may be responsible. CDR3 DNA: TGTGCCAGCAGCTTCGGCCTCACTGAAGTTTTCTTT. It codes for CASSFGLTEVFF. The V gene is TRBV7-2, the J gene TRBJ1-1, with unresolved D. Germline CDR1 SGHTA, CDR2 FQGNSA. The CDR3 has 12 amino acids.

This clonotype was counted ten times or more. The V and J genes are TRBV20-1 and TRBJ1-4, with 7 bases aligning to TRBD1. V lost 3 bases, J lost 7 bases, and 2 bases stayed unmatched. Germline V CDR1 and CDR2: DFQATT, SNEGSKA (reference sequence). The CDR3 contains 12 residues. CDR3 in DNA: TGCAGTGCTAGCAGGGGGATTGAAAAACTGTTTTTT. This codes for CSASRGIEKLFF.

This clonotype was seen only a few times. The chain recombines TRBV6-6 with TRBJ2-1, with 7 nucleotides matching TRBD2. The CDR3 is made up of 16 amino acids. Germline-derived CDR1 and CDR2 are MNHNY and SVGAGI (reference sequence). V was pared by 5 bases and J by 0 bases, with 7 bases of the junction left unmatched. The CDR3 loop reads CASSRSSGGSYNEQFF. CDR3 DNA sequence: TGTGCCAGCAGTCGAAGTTCGGGGGGCTCCTACAATGAGCAGTTCTTC.

This clonotype was recorded many times. The rearrangement uses TRBV5-1 and TRBJ1-2; D remains ambiguous. CDR3 length equals 14 residues. Trimming removed 0 bases from V and 2 bases from J, with 8 bases in between. CDR1 and CDR2 from the germline V gene are SGHRS and YFSETQ. CDR3 region: CASSLVAGNYGYTF. CDR3 DNA: TGCGCCAGCAGCTTGGTCGCCGGGAACTATGGCTACACCTTC.

This clonotype has ten or more counts. V is TRBV19 and J is TRBJ1-2; D is uncertain. Germline V lookup: CDR1 LNHDA, CDR2 SQIVND (reference sequence). The CDR3 runs to 13 residues. The V gene lost 3 bases and the J gene lost 6 bases, with 11 bases spanning the gap. CDR3 loop: CASSIVRGDGYTF. The CDR3 nucleotides are TGTGCCAGTAGTATCGTTCGGGGTGATGGCTACACCTTC.

This clonotype has at least ten counts. This sequence joins TRBV4-2 and TRBJ1-1, with D possibly being TRBD1 (5 bases). In germline, CDR1 is LGHNA, CDR2 YNFKEQ. Trimming shortened V by 1 base and J by 5 bases, and 14 bases separated the two germline ends. CDR3 length equals 15 residues. The DNA of the CDR3 is TGTGCCAGCAGCCAAGTGCAGGGTGAGTCTACTGAAGCTTTCTTT. Protein: CASSQVQGESTEAFF.